This entry lists 8 T cell receptor beta chains sequenced from one sample in a study of blood T cell repertoires in COVID-19. Some clones are missing from TCRdb's copy, which holds only in-frame ones; the method was immunoSEQ multiplex PCR. The table has some 210,000 clones, almost 85% seen once; the top ten hold approximately 8.1%. The sequenced sample was peripheral blood. All receptors come from a woman aged 45-65 years with active or convalescent COVID-19.

The rearrangement joins TRBV6-1 to TRBJ1-6; TRBD1 agrees at 12 bases. V lost 4 bases, J lost 6 bases, and 7 bases stayed unmatched. This CDR3 contains 17 residues. In germline, CDR1 is MNHNS, CDR2 SASEGT. The CDR3 is CASSVGTGGRFNSPLHF. CDR3 DNA: TGTGCCAGCAGTGTAGGGACAGGGGGCCGATTTAATTCACCCCTCCACTTT.

V usage is TRBV3-1 (or the pseudogene TRBV3-2) and J usage is TRBJ2-1; 14 bases are a match to TRBD2. The V segment lost 5 bases and the J segment 5 bases; nucleotides outside the gene matches: 11. The CDR3 runs 18 residues. Germline loops: CDR1 LGHDT, CDR2 YNNKEL (reference sequence). In nucleotides, the CDR3 is TGTGCCAGCAGCAATACGGGACTAGCGGGAGTAGCCCACAATGAGCAGTTCTTC. This sequence encodes CASSNTGLAGVAHNEQFF.

The J gene is TRBJ2-4, the V gene TRBV14, with D possibly being TRBD1 (5 bases). The length of the CDR3 is 14 residues. Per germline, CDR1 SGHDN and CDR2 FVKESK. The V gene lost 1 base and the J gene lost 6 bases, with 10 bases spanning the gap. DNA for the CDR3: TGTGCCAGCAGCCAAGTCCGACAGTCAAACATTCAGTACTTC. It translates to CASSQVRQSNIQYF. The whole variable domain, filled in from reference TRBV14 and TRBJ2-4, reads EAGVTQFPSHSVIEKGQTVTLRCDPISGHDNLYWYRRVMGKEIKFLLHFVKESKQDESGMPNNRFLAERTGGTYSTLKVQPAELEDSGVYFCASSQVRQSNIQYFGAGTRLSVL.

This clone was detected once. The V call is TRBV11-2, the J call TRBJ2-2, with TRBD2 as a possible D gene (6 bases). The CDR3 is 14 residues long. Germline CDR1 is SGHAT and CDR2 is FQNNGV. V was clipped by 4 bases and J by 5 bases, with 11 bases between them. CDR3 DNA: TGTGCCAGCAGCTCGTACGGGGGTACCGGGGAGCTGTTTTTT. Translating it yields CASSSYGGTGELFF. Filled out from reference TRBV11-2 and TRBJ2-2, the complete variable domain reads EAGVAQSPRYKIIEKRQSVAFWCNPISGHATLYWYQQILGQGPKLLIQFQNNGVVDDSQLPKDRFSAERLKGVDSTLKIQPAKLEDSAVYLCASSSYGGTGELFFGEGSRLTVL.

The chain carries TRBV7-6 and TRBJ1-2; D is uncertain. The V gene's germline CDR1 is SGHVS and CDR2 FNYEAQ. Trimming removed 6 bases from V and 5 bases from J, with 4 bases in between. There are 10 residues in the CDR3. The CDR3 DNA follows: TGTGCCAGCAGTCCGTATGGCTACACCTTC. Translated: CASSPYGYTF.

The V and J genes are TRBV5-1 and TRBJ1-2; no firm D call. Trimming pared 0 bases from V and 5 bases from J, leaving 5 bases between. The CDR3 length is 12 residues. Per the germline V gene, CDR1 is SGHRS and CDR2 is YFSETQ. CDR3 nucleotides: TGCGCCAGCAGCTTGGATCGGTATGGCTACACCTTC. It codes for CASSLDRYGYTF.

The gene calls are TRBV5-1 and TRBJ1-2, with D possibly matching TRBD1 (6 bases). Germline lookup yields CDR1 SGHRS and CDR2 YFSETQ. CDR3 size: 15 residues. The V and J ends lost 4 bases and 4 bases respectively, with 17 bases between them. The CDR3 nucleotides are TGCGCCAGCAGCGATGAACCCAGGGGTGGCTATGGCTACACCTTC. The encoded protein is CASSDEPRGGYGYTF.

The gene calls are TRBV11-2 and TRBJ1-1; D call uncertain. CDR3 size: 15 residues. Deletions cut 2 bases from V and 4 bases from J, with 14 bases between. Germline V gene sequence: CDR1 SGHAT, CDR2 FQNNGV. CDR3 in amino acids: CASSLYGGGVTEAFF. The CDR3 DNA is TGTGCCAGCAGCTTATACGGAGGCGGGGTCACTGAAGCTTTCTTT.